The clone carrying this T cell receptor (beta chain) was counted many times. Documented time point: pre-sensitization, week 0. This sample's treatment: therapeutic diphenylcyclopropenone sensitization with weekly scalp DPC. The data are from a study of human T cells and chemical hapten exposure. Study background: Sensitizing treatment utilized 2% DPC over a roughly 2 cm by roughly 2 cm portion of upper inner arm skin. Weekly scalp doses of diphenylcyclopropenone were given to patients during the approximately 23-week study. Mostly female, the patients presented with alopecia areata, totalis or universalis.

The library put unique molecular identifiers onto individual cDNA molecules. MiXCR, run by TCRdb on the RACE reads, gives a single entry per CDR3 protein. The data show approximately 370,000 distinct CDR3 sequences, with 5.5% seen just once and about 8.2% held by the top ten. V lost 2 bases, J lost 2 bases, and 9 bases lay in between. Germline assignment: CDR1 MNHEY and CDR2 SVGAGI. The CDR3 has 14 residues. The receptor comes from a woman between 18 and 30 years old with alopecia areata. Some clones in this sample may be carry-over from other donors' samples. Sequencing used whole blood, obtained in connection with sensitization to the hapten diphenylcyclopropenone (DPC). The chain combines TRBV6-5 with TRBJ2-5; possible D gene TRBD1, 6 bases. The CDR3 nucleotides are TGTGCCAGCAGTTACACACAGGGACAAGAGACCCAGTACTTC. Amino acid sequence: CASSYTQGQETQYF.